These T cell receptor beta chains were read from a single sample in a study of T cells and Merkel cell carcinoma outcomes. Clones were sequenced by immunoSEQ multiplex PCR, and TCRdb holds only the in-frame ones, with some missing. The table shows 13,000 to 15,000 clones, with 80% to 95% occurring only once. Specimen: tumor tissue from Merkel cell carcinoma. These receptors all stem from a human donor with Merkel cell carcinoma. The CDR3 runs from the conserved cysteine through the conserved F or W. The order of the fields is clone size, D gene, J gene, V gene, CDR3 DNA, CDR3 protein. D genes are given only for firm matches. Only part of the rows carry a size: once, few, many, or a class if the clone is expanded.

abundance: .; d_gene: TRBD1; j_gene: TRBJ2-3; v_gene: TRBV4-3; CDR3nt: TGCGCCAGCAGCCAGGCGTTTTCAGGGGGTTCGCAGTATTTT; CDR3aa: CASSQAFSGGSQYF
abundance: .; d_gene: TRBD1; j_gene: TRBJ1-2; v_gene: TRBV4-3; CDR3nt: TGCGCCAGCAGCCAAGATCGGGGACAGGGAAACTATGGCTACACCTTC; CDR3aa: CASSQDRGQGNYGYTF
abundance: .; d_gene: .; j_gene: TRBJ2-2; v_gene: TRBV11-2; CDR3nt: TGTGCCAGCAGCTTGGTGTACGGGGAGCTGTTTTTT; CDR3aa: CASSLVYGELFF
abundance: .; d_gene: .; j_gene: TRBJ2-3; v_gene: TRBV30; CDR3nt: TGTGCCACGTCTAGCGCCGGCACAGATACGCAGTATTTT; CDR3aa: CATSSAGTDTQYF
abundance: .; d_gene: .; j_gene: TRBJ2-5; v_gene: TRBV27; CDR3nt: TGTGCCAGCAGTCCAAATATCGGACCAGAGACCCAGTACTTC; CDR3aa: CASSPNIGPETQYF
abundance: .; d_gene: TRBD1; j_gene: TRBJ2-4; v_gene: TRBV18; CDR3nt: TGTGCCAGCTCTGCCGGGACAGGGGACATTCAGTACTTC; CDR3aa: CASSAGTGDIQYF
abundance: .; d_gene: .; j_gene: TRBJ1-2; v_gene: TRBV2; CDR3nt: TGTGCCAGCCGCCTGGGGCAGGATTCCTATGGCTACACCTTC; CDR3aa: CASRLGQDSYGYTF
abundance: .; d_gene: .; j_gene: TRBJ1-1; v_gene: TRBV28; CDR3nt: TGTGCCAGCAGTTTAGGGGGCAGAAGCCGGCCTGAAGCTTTCTTT; CDR3aa: CASSLGGRSRPEAFF
abundance: .; d_gene: TRBD1; j_gene: TRBJ2-5; v_gene: TRBV5-1; CDR3nt: TGCGCCAGCAGCTCGCAGGGGGCGGAGGAGACCCAGTACTTC; CDR3aa: CASSSQGAEETQYF
abundance: once; d_gene: TRBD1; j_gene: TRBJ1-4; v_gene: TRBV5-5; CDR3nt: TGTGCCAGCAGCTCAGGGGGCTTTATGGAAAAACTGTTTTTT; CDR3aa: CASSSGGFMEKLFF
abundance: .; d_gene: .; j_gene: TRBJ1-6; v_gene: TRBV5-4; CDR3nt: TGTGCCAGCAGCACCCGACCCGGGACATCCAATTCACCCCTCCACTTT; CDR3aa: CASSTRPGTSNSPLHF
abundance: .; d_gene: .; j_gene: TRBJ2-7; v_gene: TRBV6-5; CDR3nt: TGTGCCAGCAGGGGGGATTCCTACGAGCAGTACTTC; CDR3aa: CASRGDSYEQYF
abundance: .; d_gene: TRBD2; j_gene: TRBJ2-1; v_gene: TRBV7-9; CDR3nt: TGTGCCAGCAGCTTAACTAGCGGGAGTCCTCCTGAGCAGTTCTTC; CDR3aa: CASSLTSGSPPEQFF
abundance: .; d_gene: .; j_gene: TRBJ1-5; v_gene: TRBV4-1; CDR3nt: TGCGCCAGCAGCCAAGAAGGTAGTCAGCCCCAGCATTTT; CDR3aa: CASSQEGSQPQHF
abundance: .; d_gene: TRBD1; j_gene: TRBJ2-1; v_gene: TRBV7-9; CDR3nt: TGTGCCAGCAGCTTAGAACAGGGGCTCGTTGAGCAGTTCTTC; CDR3aa: CASSLEQGLVEQFF
abundance: .; d_gene: .; j_gene: TRBJ1-1; v_gene: TRBV11-2; CDR3nt: TGTGCCAGCAGCTTAATTGACACTGAAGCTTTCTTT; CDR3aa: CASSLIDTEAFF
abundance: .; d_gene: .; j_gene: TRBJ2-7; v_gene: TRBV27; CDR3nt: TGTGCCAGCAGTTTATATGGAGGGCCGACCTACAAGCAGTACTTC; CDR3aa: CASSLYGGPTYKQYF
abundance: .; d_gene: .; j_gene: TRBJ2-3; v_gene: TRBV27; CDR3nt: TGTGCCAGCAGTTCGGGGCGGAGGGGGGCAGATACGCAGTATTTT; CDR3aa: CASSSGRRGADTQYF
abundance: .; d_gene: TRBD2; j_gene: TRBJ2-5; v_gene: TRBV20-1; CDR3nt: TGCAGTGCTAGAGGGACTAGGGCGAAGTACTTC; CDR3aa: CSARGTRAKYF
abundance: .; d_gene: .; j_gene: TRBJ2-6; v_gene: TRBV25-1; CDR3nt: TGTGCCAGCAGTGAATCCCGGGACTTCTCTACTTTCCTGACTTTC; CDR3aa: CASSESRDFSTFLTF
abundance: .; d_gene: .; j_gene: TRBJ2-3; v_gene: TRBV20-1; CDR3nt: TGCGCTGCATCGGAAGCAGATACGCAGTATTTT; CDR3aa: CAASEADTQYF
abundance: .; d_gene: .; j_gene: TRBJ2-3; v_gene: TRBV27; CDR3nt: TGTGCCAGCAGCCGGGTTTGGACAGATACGCAGTATTTT; CDR3aa: CASSRVWTDTQYF
abundance: .; d_gene: TRBD2; j_gene: TRBJ2-7; v_gene: TRBV4-1; CDR3nt: TGCGCCAGCAGCCAGTACGGACTAGCGGAATCCTACGAGCAGTACTTC; CDR3aa: CASSQYGLAESYEQYF
abundance: .; d_gene: .; j_gene: TRBJ1-1; v_gene: TRBV4-3; CDR3nt: TGCGCCAGCAGCCAAGAGGGCCGAGCTGAAGCTTTCTTT; CDR3aa: CASSQEGRAEAFF
abundance: .; d_gene: .; j_gene: TRBJ2-7; v_gene: TRBV6-5; CDR3nt: TGTGCCAGCAGTTACGCTGATGAGCAGTACTTC; CDR3aa: CASSYADEQYF